The 11 T cell receptor beta chains listed next were all sequenced from one sample in a study of blood T cell repertoires in COVID-19. Clones were sequenced by immunoSEQ multiplex PCR, and TCRdb holds only the in-frame ones, with some missing. The repertoire holds 80,000 to 130,000 clones, with roughly 86% as singletons. Sequenced input: peripheral blood. These receptors originate from a woman aged 55-75 years with acute or convalescent COVID-19.

This clone was detected a few times. This chain joins TRBV10-3 and TRBJ1-1; D may be TRBD1 (6 bases). CDR3 length: 13 residues. Germline CDR1 and CDR2: ENHRY and SYGVKD. Deletions cut 6 bases from V and 1 base from J, with 9 bases between. The CDR3 reads CAISPTGNTEAFF. In DNA form, the CDR3 reads TGTGCCATCAGCCCGACAGGGAACACTGAAGCTTTCTTT.

The chain joins TRBV3-1 (or the pseudogene TRBV3-2) to TRBJ1-1, with D unresolved. The CDR3 runs to 13 residues. V dropped 2 bases and J dropped 2 bases, with 6 bases sitting between them. Germline assignment: CDR1 LGHDT and CDR2 YNNKEL (reference sequence). The CDR3 nucleotides read TGTGCCAGCAGCCAAACAAGTAACACTGAAGCTTTCTTT. It specifies CASSQTSNTEAFF.

The chain carries TRBV20-1 and TRBJ2-3; D uncertain. The germline gives CDR1 DFQATT, CDR2 SNEGSKA (reference sequence). Deletions cut 3 bases from V and 3 bases from J, with 10 bases between. The CDR3 spans 13 residues. This CDR3 reads CSASQALTDTQYF. DNA for the CDR3: TGCAGTGCTAGTCAGGCCCTAACAGATACGCAGTATTTT.

J is TRBJ2-2 and V is TRBV1; TRBD2, the D gene given by the table, was not confirmed from the DNA. TRBV1 represents a pseudogene. There are 18 residues in the CDR3. The CDR3 region has the DNA TGCACCAGCAGCCCGATCCTTGGACTAGCGGGGAACACCGGGGAGCTGTTTTTT. The encoded protein is CTSSPILGLAGNTGELFF.

V is TRBV7-2 and J is TRBJ1-5; tentatively, D is TRBD1 (5 bases). The CDR3 totals 15 residues. Germline loops: CDR1 SGHTA, CDR2 FQGNSA. Trimming stripped 1 base from V and 6 bases from J, with 13 bases between. In DNA, the CDR3 is TGTGCCAGCAGCTTAGGTTCTTATCAGGGTCAGCCCCAGCATTTT. Its protein product is CASSLGSYQGQPQHF.

The CDR3 protein is CASSDGTVRHYGYTF. The CDR3 DNA follows: TGTGCCAGCAGTGACGGGACAGTTCGGCACTATGGCTACACCTTC. The V call is TRBV6-6, the J call TRBJ1-2; TRBD1 matches 7 bases. V was clipped by 5 bases and J by 3 bases; unmatched bases: 9. Germline CDR1 reads MNHNY; CDR2 reads SVGAGI (reference sequence). There are 15 residues in the CDR3.

The chain has TRBV30 and TRBJ1-6, with 7 bases that match TRBD1. The germline V gene encodes CDR1 GTSNPN and CDR2 SVGIG (reference sequence). V lost 7 bases, J lost 7 bases, and 7 bases stayed unmatched. The CDR3 sequence is 13 residues long. The CDR3 reads CALQRDRNSPLHF. The CDR3 region has the DNA TGTGCCTTGCAACGGGACAGAAATTCACCCCTCCACTTT.

The rearrangement links TRBV11-3 to TRBJ2-4, with 7 positions matching TRBD2. V lost 3 bases to trimming and J lost 0 bases; unmatched junction nucleotides: 11. The CDR3 length is 18 residues. In germline, CDR1 is SGHNT, CDR2 YENEEA. CDR3 nucleotides: TGTGCCAGCAGCTTCGAGGCCGGGACTACCAGAGCCAAAAACATTCAGTACTTC. This gives the protein CASSFEAGTTRAKNIQYF.

This clone was seen more than once but under ten times. This rearrangement joins TRBV9 to TRBJ2-1, with D tentatively TRBD2 (5 bases). V was clipped by 3 bases and J by 6 bases, with 19 bases between them. The V gene's germline CDR1 is SGDLS and CDR2 YYNGEE. The CDR3 spans 16 residues. The CDR3 nucleotides are TGTGCCAGCAGCGAGGAGAGCGGTGGAGTTGGCAATGAGCAGTTCTTC. It translates to CASSEESGGVGNEQFF.

The chain uses TRBV29-1 and TRBJ1-4; TRBD1 might be the D (5 bases). Germline V lookup: CDR1 SQVTM, CDR2 ANQGSEA. The CDR3 runs to 14 residues. The V gene lost 4 bases and the J gene lost 7 bases, with 16 bases spanning the gap. The CDR3 sequence: CSVGAGPGGEKLFF. The CDR3 region has the DNA TGCAGCGTTGGGGCGGGGCCGGGGGGTGAAAAACTGTTTTTT.

This chain joins TRBV7-2 and TRBJ1-2; D gene ambiguous. Germline loops: CDR1 SGHTA, CDR2 FQGNSA. The ends were cut back, 4 bases at V and 8 bases at J, with 20 bases in the middle. CDR3 length: 15 amino acids. The chain's CDR3 is CASSSRPGDSYGYTF. CDR3 bases: TGTGCCAGCAGCTCCCGCCCCGGCGATAGCTACGGCTACACCTTC.